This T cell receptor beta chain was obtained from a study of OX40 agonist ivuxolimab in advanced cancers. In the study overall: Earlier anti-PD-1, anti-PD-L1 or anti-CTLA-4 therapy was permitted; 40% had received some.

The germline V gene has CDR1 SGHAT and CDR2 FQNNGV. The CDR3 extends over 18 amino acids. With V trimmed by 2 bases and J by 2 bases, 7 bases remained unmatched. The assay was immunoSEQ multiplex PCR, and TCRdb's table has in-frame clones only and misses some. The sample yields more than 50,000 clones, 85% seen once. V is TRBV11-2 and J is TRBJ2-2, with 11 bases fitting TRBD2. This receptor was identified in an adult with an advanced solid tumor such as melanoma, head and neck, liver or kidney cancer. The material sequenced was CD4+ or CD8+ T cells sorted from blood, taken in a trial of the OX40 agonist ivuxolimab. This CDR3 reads CASSLQLAGVLNTGELFF. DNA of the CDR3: TGTGCCAGCAGCTTACAACTAGCGGGAGTTCTAAACACCGGGGAGCTGTTTTTT.